The 4 T cell receptor beta chains listed next were all sequenced from one sample in a study of siplizumab effects on memory and regulatory T cells. Using immunoSEQ multiplex PCR, the repertoire was profiled, and TCRdb retains in-frame clones only, with some absent. In the table there are some 100,000 clones, roughly 94% of which are singletons. Sequenced: Tregs sorted from blood. These receptors all stem from a human donor in good health.

The chain uses TRBV11-1 and TRBJ2-7, with D unclear. The CDR3 length is 11 residues. Germline V gene lookup returns CDR1 SGHAT and CDR2 FQDESV (reference sequence). With 5 bases removed from V and 5 bases from J, the gap between germline ends came to 7 bases. CDR3 loop: CASSPQDEQYF. The DNA of the CDR3 is TGTGCCAGCAGCCCCCAGGACGAGCAGTACTTC. The full variable domain, in which reference TRBV11-1 and TRBJ2-7 provide the parts outside the CDR3, is EAEVAQSPRYKITEKSQAVAFWCDPISGHATLYWYRQILGQGPELLVQFQDESVVDDSQLPKDRFSAERLKGVDSTLKIQPAELGDSAMYLCASSPQDEQYFGPGTRLTVT.

The chain uses TRBV29-1 and TRBJ2-7, with 8 nucleotides matching TRBD1. The CDR3 covers 13 residues. V shed 7 bases and J 2 bases; nucleotides not matched to a gene: 7. In germline, CDR1 is SQVTM, CDR2 ANQGSEA. DNA of the CDR3: TGCAGCGGCGCGACAGGGGCTCCCTACGAGCAGTACTTC. This translates into CSGATGAPYEQYF.

This clone appeared a single time. The V gene is TRBV5-1, the J gene TRBJ1-1, with 8 bases that match TRBD1. Germline V lookup: CDR1 SGHRS, CDR2 YFSETQ. The CDR3 loop spans 15 amino acids. V lost 0 bases and J lost 5; bases outside the gene matches: 6. The CDR3 loop is CASSLVVTGVTEAFF. CDR3 nucleotides: TGCGCCAGCAGCTTGGTTGTGACAGGGGTAACTGAAGCTTTCTTT.

This chain joins TRBV7-9 and TRBJ1-1; 10 bases map to TRBD1. Germline assignment: CDR1 SEHNR and CDR2 FQNEAQ (reference sequence). The V gene end was trimmed by 6 bases and the J gene end by 6 bases; junction bases not matched to a gene: 7. CDR3 length equals 14 residues. CDR3 residues: CASSSQTGGSEAFF. The DNA of the CDR3 is TGTGCCAGCAGTTCTCAGACAGGGGGCTCTGAAGCTTTCTTT.